The 15 T cell receptor beta chains presented below share a single source sample, sequenced in a study of PD-1 blockade in classical Hodgkin lymphoma. Time point given: cycle 4 day 1 (C4D1), after less than 7 weeks of nivolumab. Patients all relapsed after autologous stem cell transplantation, and there was variation in brentuximab vedotin exposure. Out of thawed PBMCs, magnetic negative selection purified CD4+ T cells. Clones were read by immunoSEQ multiplex PCR, and TCRdb kept only the in-frame ones, dropping some. Of over 10,000 clones in the sample, 88% were seen once. The source was CD4+ T cells from blood, collected before the fourth cycle of nivolumab. The source is a human donor with classical Hodgkin lymphoma.

This sequence joins TRBV19 and TRBJ2-5; TRBD2 is a possible D gene (5 bases). The germline CDR1 and CDR2 sequences are LNHDA and SQIVND (reference sequence). The V end lost 4 bases, the J end lost 4 bases, and 10 bases lay between the germline ends. CDR3 length equals 13 residues. This CDR3 reads CASSSNAGETQYF. Written as DNA, the CDR3 is TGTGCCAGTAGTAGCAACGCGGGAGAGACCCAGTACTTC.

This chain uses TRBV10-3 with TRBJ1-4, with 10 bases fitting TRBD1. The ends lost 3 bases at V and 8 bases at J; junction bases unmatched: 6. This CDR3 comprises 15 residues. Germline V gene lookup returns CDR1 ENHRY and CDR2 SYGVKD. CDR3 protein: CAISERTGGSEKLFF. The DNA of the CDR3 is TGTGCCATCAGTGAAAGGACAGGGGGGTCCGAAAAACTGTTTTTT.

The V and J genes are TRBV9 and TRBJ2-7, with a tentative D call TRBD2 (5 bases). Between the trimmed V and J ends, which lost 4 bases and 4 bases, there was a span of 9 bases. The germline V gene encodes CDR1 SGDLS and CDR2 YYNGEE. CDR3 size: 12 residues. CDR3 loop: CASSHGEYEQYF. The CDR3 nucleotides read TGTGCCAGCAGCCACGGGGAATACGAGCAGTACTTC.

For this clone: Germline is not matched at one junction end, which may reflect a read error. V is TRBV30 and J is TRBJ1-5; D not certain. This CDR3 is built from 14 residues. Germline CDR1 reads GTSNPN; CDR2 reads SVGIG (reference sequence). Here the CDR3 DNA reads TGTGCCCGGAGAAAAGGTATAGGCAATCAGCCCCAGCATTTT. It specifies CARRKGIGNQPQHF.

The chain is built from TRBV28 and TRBJ2-3, with TRBD2 as a possible D gene (5 bases). Trimming shortened V by 3 bases and J by 2 bases, and 15 bases separated the two germline ends. This CDR3 spans 16 amino acids. Germline V CDR1 and CDR2: MDHEN, SYDVKM. CDR3 DNA sequence: TGTGCCAGCAGTTTTGGCGCCTCACTAGTCACAGATACGCAGTATTTT. It yields the protein CASSFGASLVTDTQYF. Drawing the rest from reference TRBV28 and TRBJ2-3, the complete variable domain is DVKVTQSSRYLVKRTGEKVFLECVQDMDHENMFWYRQDPGLGLRLIYFSYDVKMKEKGDIPEGYSVSREKKERFSLILESASTNQTSMYLCASSFGASLVTDTQYFGPGTRLTVL.

The chain joins TRBV7-2 to TRBJ2-5; TRBD2 matches 8 bases. V was clipped by 1 base and J by 0 bases; unmatched bases: 7. This CDR3 has 17 amino acids. CDR1 and CDR2 from the germline V gene are SGHTA and FQGNSA. The CDR3 region is CASSLGRSSGYQETQYF. The CDR3 DNA follows: TGTGCCAGCAGCTTAGGACGGTCTAGCGGGTACCAAGAGACCCAGTACTTC. The variable domain in full, completed from reference TRBV7-2 and TRBJ2-5, reads GAGVSQSPSNKVTEKGKDVELRCDPISGHTALYWYRQSLGQGLEFLIYFQGNSAPDKSGLPSDRFSAERTGGSVSTLTIQRTQQEDSAVYLCASSLGRSSGYQETQYFGPGTRLLVL.

The rearrangement links TRBV5-4 to TRBJ1-1; D is possibly TRBD1 (6 bases). V was shortened by 1 base and J by 1 base, with 11 bases between the two germline ends. This CDR3 spans 15 amino acids. Germline V gene data show CDR1 as SGHNT and CDR2 as YYREEE (reference sequence). CDR3 DNA sequence: TGTGCCAGCAGCTTGCGGACGACAGGGAACACTGAAGCTTTCTTT. Translated: CASSLRTTGNTEAFF. The full variable domain, its missing parts supplied by reference TRBV5-4 and TRBJ1-1, is ETGVTQSPTHLIKTRGQQVTLRCSSQSGHNTVSWYQQALGQGPQFIFQYYREEENGRGNFPPRFSGLQFPNYSSELNVNALELDDSALYLCASSLRTTGNTEAFFGQGTRLTVV.

The genes are TRBV2 and TRBJ1-3; D is possibly TRBD1 (6 bases). Trimming cost V 6 bases and J 4 bases, with 10 bases left between them. This CDR3 comprises 13 residues. Germline loops: CDR1 SNHLY, CDR2 FYNNEI. CDR3 coding DNA: TGTGCCAGCAGCTCCGGGACAGGAAACACCATATATTTT. Amino acid sequence: CASSSGTGNTIYF.

This rearrangement joins TRBV9 to TRBJ2-1, with D perhaps TRBD1 (6 bases). Germline assignment: CDR1 SGDLS and CDR2 YYNGEE. Deletions cut 0 bases from V and 4 bases from J, with 8 bases between. CDR3 length: 14 residues. CDR3 loop: CASSVATGYNEQFF. The CDR3 nucleotides are TGTGCCAGCAGCGTAGCCACAGGGTACAATGAGCAGTTCTTC.

The genes are TRBV18 and TRBJ1-1; D may be TRBD1 (6 bases). The V gene's germline CDR1 is KGHSH and CDR2 LQKENI. This CDR3 has 13 residues. V was trimmed by 6 bases and J by 5 bases, leaving 13 bases between them. The CDR3 coding sequence is TGTGCCAGCTCGCTTAACAGGGAGACTGAAGCTTTCTTT. This gives the protein CASSLNRETEAFF. Variable domain in full (rest from reference TRBV18 and TRBJ1-1): NAGVMQNPRHLVRRRGQEARLRCSPMKGHSHVYWYRQLPEEGLKFMVYLQKENIIDESGMPKERFSAEFPKEGPSILRIQQVVRGDSAAYFCASSLNRETEAFFGQGTRLTVV.

The J gene is TRBJ1-1, the V gene TRBV28, with D possibly matching TRBD1 (5 bases). V was cut by 7 bases and J by 1 base, with 19 bases left in between. The CDR3 runs to 16 residues. CDR1 and CDR2 from the germline V gene are MDHEN and SYDVKM. This CDR3 reads CASTSLPARGNTEAFF. In DNA form, the CDR3 reads TGTGCCAGCACCTCCCTTCCCGCTAGGGGGAACACTGAAGCTTTCTTT.

V is TRBV30 and J is TRBJ2-2; a weak D match, TRBD1 (6 bases). CDR1 and CDR2 from the germline V gene are GTSNPN and SVGIG (reference sequence). The CDR3 contains 14 residues. The V and J ends lost 4 bases and 6 bases respectively, with 15 bases between them. CDR3: CAWNRQAFAGELFF. The CDR3 DNA sequence: TGTGCCTGGAACCGACAGGCTTTTGCCGGGGAGCTGTTTTTT.

To note about this clone: One end of the junction fails to match germline, which may point to a read error. This chain connects TRBV5-3 to TRBJ1-5; D is unclear. TRBV5-3 is an ORF, and what it does is uncertain. This CDR3 has 15 residues. The CDR3 nucleotides are TGTGCCAGCAGCTTGGGTGTCACTCCGGGGCAGCCCCAGCATTTT. Translating gives CASSLGVTPGQPQHF.

The CDR3 here is CASSWSRDRSYEQYF. As DNA, the CDR3 is TGTGCCAGCAGCTGGTCCCGGGACAGGTCCTACGAGCAGTACTTC. The chain uses TRBV7-8 and TRBJ2-7; 8 nucleotides agree with TRBD1. CDR1 SGHVS and CDR2 FQNEAQ come from the germline V gene. This CDR3 contains 15 residues. V dropped 4 bases and J dropped 1; count of bases not matched to a gene: 6.

The chain combines TRBV4-2 with TRBJ2-5, with a tentative D call TRBD2 (6 bases). CDR3 length: 14 residues. Germline V gives CDR1 LGHNA, CDR2 YNFKEQ. V shed 1 base and J shed 3 bases, with 9 bases lying between them. Written as DNA, the CDR3 is TGTGCCAGCAGCCAAGTAGGCGGGGAAGAGACCCAGTACTTC. It is translated as CASSQVGGEETQYF.